The 27 T cell receptor beta chains presented below share a single source sample, sequenced in a study of spatial heterogeneity in lung cancer. Each CDR3 protein is one row after TCRdb ran MiXCR on the 5' RACE reads. The sample holds about 30,000 distinct CDR3 sequences, 6% seen once. The time point was: blood at routine non-recurrence follow-up after resection. Whole RNA, which was extracted from tumor, nontumor lung tissue or frozen PBMC, was sequenced without any cell sorting. The specimen was PBMCs, collected at follow-up. The source is a male donor with early-stage non-small cell lung cancer.

This clonotype was recorded a few times. The genes are TRBV5-1 and TRBJ2-3, with D unclear. This CDR3 has 13 amino acids. Trimming removed 4 bases from V and 2 bases from J, with 8 bases in between. Germline CDR1 SGHRS, CDR2 YFSETQ. The CDR3 spells CASSGLHTDTQYF. The DNA of the CDR3 is TGCGCCAGCAGCGGGCTACACACAGATACGCAGTATTTT.

The chain joins TRBV24-1 to TRBJ2-1; the match to TRBD2 covers 10 bases. The germline V gene encodes CDR1 KGHDR and CDR2 SFDVKD. V lost 4 bases, J lost 7 bases, and 6 bases stayed unmatched. This CDR3 region has 15 residues. CDR3 DNA sequence: TGTGCCACCAGTGAACCCGGGACTAGCGTGAATGAGCAGTTCTTC. Protein: CATSEPGTSVNEQFF.

This clonotype occurred many times. The chain recombines TRBV7-2 with TRBJ2-5; unclear D gene. Trimming pared 1 base from V and 9 bases from J, leaving 9 bases between. The CDR3 is 12 amino acids. Per germline, CDR1 SGHTA and CDR2 FQGNSA. CDR3 amino acids: CASSLGVMAQYF. The CDR3 region has the DNA TGTGCCAGCAGCTTAGGAGTCATGGCCCAGTACTTC.

This clonotype has ten or more counts. The chain uses TRBV4-1 and TRBJ1-2, with D maybe TRBD1 (6 bases). Germline V gene sequence: CDR1 MGHRA, CDR2 YSYEKL. This CDR3 region has 15 residues. The ends were cut back, 0 bases at V and 7 bases at J, with 15 bases in the middle. The CDR3 is CASSQDRWGGSGYTF. The DNA of the CDR3 is TGCGCCAGCAGCCAAGATAGGTGGGGGGGCTCTGGCTACACCTTC.

The rearrangement joins TRBV6-2 or TRBV6-3 to TRBJ2-5; TRBD2 agrees at 11 bases. The germline V gene encodes CDR1 MNHEY and CDR2 SVGEGT. The CDR3 spans 17 residues. Germline trimming cut 8 bases from V and 1 base from J; bases unmatched to any gene: 12. CDR3 nucleotide sequence: TGTGCCAGCGGGACTAGCGGACTAGCGGCCTTCCAAGAGACCCAGTACTTC. Its protein is CASGTSGLAAFQETQYF.

This chain joins TRBV7-8 and TRBJ2-3, with 11 bases matching TRBD2. Looked up from germline, CDR1 is SGHVS and CDR2 is FQNEAQ. J gave up 5 bases and V 3 bases, and 1 base lay outside the gene matches. The CDR3 loop spans 14 amino acids. The chain's CDR3 is CASSFSGRGDTQYF. As DNA, the CDR3 is TGTGCCAGCAGCTTTAGCGGGAGGGGAGATACGCAGTATTTT. The complete variable domain, with remaining parts taken from reference TRBV7-8 and TRBJ2-3, reads GAGVSQSPRYKVAKRGQDVALRCDPISGHVSLFWYQQALGQGPEFLTYFQNEAQLDKSGLPSDRFFAERPEGSVSTLKIQRTQQEDSAVYLCASSFSGRGDTQYFGPGTRLTVL.

This clonotype was observed many times. The rearrangement joins TRBV18 to TRBJ2-1; 7 bases fit TRBD1. The trim removed 3 bases at V and 3 bases at J, leaving 5 bases unmatched. The CDR3 has 15 residues. Germline V gives CDR1 KGHSH, CDR2 LQKENI. The CDR3 sequence: CASSPVGTVYNEQFF. CDR3 bases: TGTGCCAGCTCACCCGTCGGGACAGTCTACAATGAGCAGTTCTTC.

This chain joins TRBV9 and TRBJ2-1; TRBD2 matches 8 bases. Germline CDR1 and CDR2: SGDLS and YYNGEE. V was pared by 4 bases and J by 3 bases, with 6 bases of the junction left unmatched. The CDR3 has 15 amino acids. Here the CDR3 reads CASSLRGGNYNEQFF. The CDR3 nucleotides read TGTGCCAGCAGCCTTCGCGGGGGGAACTACAATGAGCAGTTCTTC.

This clonotype was counted at least ten times. The gene calls are TRBV10-3 and TRBJ2-5; D might be TRBD1 or TRBD2, each matching 5 bases. V was trimmed by 3 bases and J by 0 bases, leaving 14 bases between them. The germline CDR1 and CDR2 sequences are ENHRY and SYGVKD. The CDR3 totals 16 residues. This chain's CDR3 is CAISDSGAAYQETQYF. The CDR3 DNA is TGTGCCATCAGTGACTCCGGGGCCGCGTACCAAGAGACCCAGTACTTC.

There are many counts of this clonotype. The rearrangement uses TRBV5-6 and TRBJ2-1, with 15 bases lining up with TRBD2. The germline V gene encodes CDR1 SGHDT and CDR2 YYEEEE. This CDR3 has 15 amino acids. After removal of 4 bases from V and 9 bases from J, the junction contained 5 bases not matched to a gene. The CDR3 DNA is TGTGCCAGCAGCCCGGGACTAGCGGGAGGCTTTGAGCAGTTCTTC. It is translated as CASSPGLAGGFEQFF.

This clonotype has at least ten counts. V and J are TRBV20-1 and TRBJ1-5; 8 bases fit TRBD1. The CDR3 sequence is 14 residues long. Germline values: CDR1 DFQATT, CDR2 SNEGSKA (reference sequence). Unmatched junction bases numbered 5, after V lost 6 bases and J lost 1 base. The CDR3 sequence: CSANTGGSNQPQHF. As DNA, the CDR3 is TGCAGTGCGAATACAGGGGGAAGCAATCAGCCCCAGCATTTT.

The chain couples TRBV5-1 to TRBJ2-7, with TRBD1 identical over 11 bases. This CDR3 spans 14 amino acids. The ends lost 4 bases at V and 6 bases at J; junction bases unmatched: 6. The germline V gene has CDR1 SGHRS and CDR2 YFSETQ. In DNA form, the CDR3 reads TGCGCCAGCAGCCCGGGACAGGGGGTGTTCGAGCAGTACTTC. Translating it yields CASSPGQGVFEQYF.

Many counts were recorded for this clonotype. The chain combines TRBV9 with TRBJ2-1, with 9 positions matching TRBD2. Germline loops: CDR1 SGDLS, CDR2 YYNGEE. Unmatched junction bases numbered 12, after V lost 4 bases and J lost 4 bases. CDR3 length: 17 amino acids. CDR3 nucleotides: TGTGCCAGCAGCCCCCGCCCTCTAGCGGGATTATACAATGAGCAGTTCTTC. The encoded protein is CASSPRPLAGLYNEQFF.

This clonotype came up many times. This chain uses TRBV10-3 with TRBJ2-3; a weak D match, TRBD2 (5 bases). Germline CDR1 ENHRY, CDR2 SYGVKD. V was clipped by 1 base and J by 3 bases, with 5 bases between them. The CDR3 has 13 amino acids. The DNA for the CDR3 is TGTGCCATCAGTGAGTGGGAGACAGATACGCAGTATTTT. Its protein product is CAISEWETDTQYF.

This clonotype was recorded at least ten times. The chain's CDR3 is CASSRLPSLLARNTEAFF. The DNA of the CDR3 is TGTGCCAGCAGCCGCCTCCCCAGCCTCCTAGCACGTAACACTGAAGCTTTCTTT. The chain recombines TRBV5-5 with TRBJ1-1; D is unclear. The CDR3 loop spans 18 amino acids. The V end was cut by 4 bases, the J end by 2 bases, with 24 bases between. Germline-derived CDR1 and CDR2 are SGHKS and YYEKEE (reference sequence).

The chain is built from TRBV20-1 and TRBJ2-3; 10 bases are shared with TRBD2. The CDR3 sequence is 17 residues long. J gave up 8 bases and V 0 bases, and 14 bases lay outside the gene matches. Germline lookup yields CDR1 DFQATT and CDR2 SNEGSKA (reference sequence). CDR3 DNA sequence: TGCAGTGCTAGAGATCCTCGGACTAGCGGCCCCGAAGGTACGCAGTATTTT. This translates into CSARDPRTSGPEGTQYF.

V and J are TRBV5-5 and TRBJ2-7; tentatively, D is TRBD2 (7 bases). Germline assignment: CDR1 SGHKS and CDR2 YYEKEE (reference sequence). Trimming removed 2 bases from V and 2 bases from J, with 11 bases in between. The CDR3 spans 14 residues. This CDR3 is CASSLRGAAYEQYF. The CDR3 region has the DNA TGTGCCAGCAGCTTACGGGGGGCGGCCTACGAGCAGTACTTC.

This clonotype was observed at least ten times. This sequence joins TRBV5-4 and TRBJ2-2, with TRBD1 identical over 7 bases. The germline V gene encodes CDR1 SGHNT and CDR2 YYREEE (reference sequence). The CDR3 is 17 residues long. Unmatched junction bases numbered 16, after V lost 4 bases and J lost 7 bases. The CDR3 DNA reads as TGTGCCAGCAGCCGGTCATTAGACAGGGTAGATCACGGGGAGCTGTTTTTT. It specifies CASSRSLDRVDHGELFF.

This chain uses TRBV7-2 with TRBJ2-3; D may be TRBD1 or TRBD2 (6 bases each). Trimming pared 6 bases from V and 3 bases from J, leaving 13 bases between. Per the germline V gene, CDR1 is SGHTA and CDR2 is FQGNSA. The CDR3 runs 14 residues. CDR3 loop: CASSWGAGTDTQYF. CDR3 DNA sequence: TGTGCCAGCAGTTGGGGGGCCGGGACAGATACGCAGTATTTT.

This clonotype was counted ten times or more. The chain is built from TRBV28 and TRBJ1-5; no firm D call. Germline CDR1 MDHEN, CDR2 SYDVKM. There are 14 residues in the CDR3. Trimming took 11 bases from V and 0 from J, leaving 14 bases between them. CDR3 bases: TGTGCCGGGGTGCGGTCGGGTAGCAATCAGCCCCAGCATTTT. Protein product: CAGVRSGSNQPQHF.

As for this clonotype: A much more abundant neighbour one base away suggests this may be a read error. A read error is likely, as this CDR3 ends without the conserved phenylalanine or tryptophan. This chain joins TRBV20-1 and TRBJ1-1; the match to TRBD1 covers 7 bases. After removal of 2 bases from V and 11 bases from J, the junction contained 11 bases not matched to a gene. CDR1 DFQATT and CDR2 SNEGSKA come from the germline V gene (reference sequence). The CDR3 length is 13 residues. The CDR3 DNA sequence: TGCAGTGCTAGACAACCAGGGGGGTTAGTCGCTTTCTCT. This translates into CSARQPGGLVAFS.

This clonotype was counted ten times or more. The chain couples TRBV6-5 to TRBJ2-1; 8 bases line up with TRBD1. V was pared by 6 bases and J by 7 bases, with 2 bases of the junction left unmatched. CDR3 length equals 12 residues. Germline lookup yields CDR1 MNHEY and CDR2 SVGAGI. Here the CDR3 DNA reads TGTGCCAGCAGCCGACAGGGGAATGAGCAGTTCTTC. Translated: CASSRQGNEQFF.

The table lists this clonotype with many counts. The rearrangement joins TRBV6-5 to TRBJ1-1, with TRBD1 matching 12 bases. Per germline, CDR1 MNHEY and CDR2 SVGAGI. The J segment lost 5 bases and the V segment lost 6 bases, leaving 10 bases of the junction unmatched. The CDR3 covers 16 residues. CDR3 sequence (DNA): TGTGCCAGCAGGCCCACGGGACAGGGGGCGATGACTGAAGCTTTCTTT. Translated: CASRPTGQGAMTEAFF.

By its share, this clonotype is medium-sized. The rearrangement joins TRBV11-2 to TRBJ2-3; possible D gene TRBD2, 6 bases. This CDR3 has 14 amino acids. Trimming pared 5 bases from V and 1 base from J, leaving 10 bases between. Germline-derived CDR1 and CDR2 are SGHAT and FQNNGV. CDR3 nucleotides: TGTGCCAGCAGCCTTAGCGGAGGCACAGATACGCAGTATTTT. Amino acid sequence: CASSLSGGTDTQYF.

The table lists this clonotype with many counts. The rearrangement uses TRBV19 and TRBJ2-5; D tentatively reads TRBD1 or TRBD2 (6 bases each). Per the germline V gene, CDR1 is LNHDA and CDR2 is SQIVND (reference sequence). Trimming pared 1 base from V and 5 bases from J, leaving 11 bases between. The CDR3 length is 14 residues. The CDR3: CASSIAGAGETQYF. CDR3 sequence (DNA): TGTGCCAGTAGTATAGCGGGGGCGGGGGAGACCCAGTACTTC.

At least ten counts were recorded for this clonotype. The chain joins TRBV7-2 to TRBJ2-5, with 8 bases fitting TRBD1. Unmatched junction bases numbered 4, after V lost 2 bases and J lost 5 bases. The germline CDR1 and CDR2 sequences are SGHTA and FQGNSA. The CDR3 totals 14 residues. CDR3 bases: TGTGCCAGCAGCTTACAGGGGGCCCGTGAGACCCAGTACTTC. Its translation is CASSLQGARETQYF.

This clonotype was counted ten times or more. The rearrangement joins TRBV6-5 to TRBJ2-3; D is unclear. The CDR3 is 14 residues long. The germline V and J ends were trimmed by 11 bases and 0 bases, with 15 bases remaining between them. Germline V lookup: CDR1 MNHEY, CDR2 SVGAGI. The CDR3 loop reads CAASAIVSTDTQYF. The CDR3 bases are TGTGCCGCGAGTGCGATTGTTAGCACAGATACGCAGTATTTT.